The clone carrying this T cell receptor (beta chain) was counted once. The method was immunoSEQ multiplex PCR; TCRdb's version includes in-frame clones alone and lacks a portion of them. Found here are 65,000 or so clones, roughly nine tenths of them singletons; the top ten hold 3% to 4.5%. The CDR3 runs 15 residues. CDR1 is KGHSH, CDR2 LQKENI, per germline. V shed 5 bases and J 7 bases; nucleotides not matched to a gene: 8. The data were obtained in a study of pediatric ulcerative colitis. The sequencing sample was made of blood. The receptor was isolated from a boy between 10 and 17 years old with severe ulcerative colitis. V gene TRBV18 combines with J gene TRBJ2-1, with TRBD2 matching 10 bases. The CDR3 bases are TGTGCCAGCTCAGGCGGACTAGCGGCCCTAAATGAGCAGTTCTTC. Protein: CASSGGLAALNEQFF.